These T cell receptor beta chains were read from a single sample in a study of CD8+CD57+ T cells in acquired aplastic anemia. TCRdb re-called the reads with MiXCR, one entry per CDR3 protein. This table has some 190,000 distinct CDR3 sequences, 35% to 50% appearing once. The specimen was sorted CD4+, CD8+, or CD8+CD57+ T cells (not recorded which) from PBMCs. The receptor set was obtained from a human donor in good health. Both conserved end residues are part of each CDR3. The D gene is left open where the match is weak. Not every row has a clone size; where given, it reads once, few, many or a size class.

clone size	V gene	D gene	J gene	CDR3 DNA	CDR3 protein
few	TRBV24-1	NA	TRBJ2-7	TGTGCCACCAGTGATTTAGGGGGTCTCGAGCAGTACTTC	CATSDLGGLEQYF
NA	TRBV24-1	TRBD2	TRBJ2-5	TGTGCCACCAGTGATAAGAGTCCTAACGTGGCGGGAGACCAAGAGACCCAGTACTTC	CATSDKSPNVAGDQETQYF
NA	TRBV18	NA	TRBJ2-3	TGTGCCAGCTCACAGGTATCGGGAGCTTTCACAGATACGCAGTATTTT	CASSQVSGAFTDTQYF
NA	TRBV19	NA	TRBJ2-5	TGTGCCAGTAGTATAGGTGGGACCAGAGAGACCCAGTACTTC	CASSIGGTRETQYF
once	TRBV7-6	NA	TRBJ2-7	TGTGCCTGCAGCTTAAATCTGGGGGAGCGGTACTTC	CACSLNLGERYF
NA	TRBV10-1	NA	TRBJ2-7	TGCGCCAGCAGTGACGGGAGCTCCTACGAGCAGTACTTC	CASSDGSSYEQYF
NA	TRBV5-8	NA	TRBJ1-1	TGTGCCAGCAGCTCGCTAGGGTTCACTGAAGCTTCCTTT	CASSSLGFTEASF
few	TRBV7-3	NA	TRBJ1-2	TGTGCCAGCAGTTTGAGGGCTGGGGGCTACACCTTC	CASSLRAGGYTF
few	TRBV28	NA	TRBJ2-3	TGTGCCAGCAGTCAAGGGGGGCCCACAGATACGCAGTATTTT	CASSQGGPTDTQYF
NA	TRBV11-1	NA	TRBJ2-1	TGTGCCAGCAGCCACCGGGACTTTACCTACAATGAGCAGTTCTTC	CASSHRDFTYNEQFF
many	TRBV19	TRBD1	TRBJ2-3	TGTGCCAGTAGTATAACAGGGGGCGAAGGTGCAGATACGCAGTATTTT	CASSITGGEGADTQYF
once	TRBV15	TRBD1	TRBJ2-5	TGTGCCACCAGCAGAGCCGGGACAGGGGTCGGGGAGACCCAGTACTTC	CATSRAGTGVGETQYF
many	TRBV5-5	NA	TRBJ1-1	TGTGCCAGCAGCATATTGACCGGGACAAACACTGAAGCTTTCTTT	CASSILTGTNTEAFF
many	TRBV6-1	NA	TRBJ2-7	TGTGCCAGCAGTGAAGAGCGGCAGCGGGCTTATGAGCAGTACTTC	CASSEERQRAYEQYF
many	TRBV20-1	TRBD2	TRBJ2-7	TGCAGTGCCAGGAGCGGGAGCCTCTACGAGCAGTACTTC	CSARSGSLYEQYF
many	TRBV7-3	TRBD2	TRBJ2-1	TGTGCCAGCAGCTTTAGCGGGAATGAGCAGTTCTTC	CASSFSGNEQFF
many	TRBV12-3/TRBV12-4	NA	TRBJ2-3	TGTGCCAGCAGTTCTAGCCGACCCACAGATACGCAGTATTTT	CASSSSRPTDTQYF
many	TRBV5-1	NA	TRBJ1-6	TGCGCCAGCAGCTTAGGGGGGACCAATTCACCCCTCCACTTT	CASSLGGTNSPLHF
many	TRBV7-2	NA	TRBJ2-1	TGTGCCAGCAGCCCACCTGGGGATGAGCAGTTCTTC	CASSPPGDEQFF
NA	TRBV7-2	NA	TRBJ1-1	TGTGCCAGCAGCTACGGGCGCGAAACTGAAGCTTTCTTT	CASSYGRETEAFF
NA	TRBV20-1	NA	TRBJ1-2	TGCAGTGCTAGTCCTACCCCGGGGCTAAACTATGGCTACACCTTC	CSASPTPGLNYGYTF
NA	TRBV7-6	NA	TRBJ1-6	TGTGCCAGCAGCCTCGGGCCCTCATATAATTCACCCCTCCACTTT	CASSLGPSYNSPLHF
many	TRBV20-1	NA	TRBJ1-2	TGCAGTGCTCCAGCCGGGGGCCGCTATGGCTACACCTTC	CSAPAGGRYGYTF
many	TRBV6-5	NA	TRBJ2-5	TGTGCCAGCAGTTACTCGAGGGGGGCTGAGACCCAGTACTTC	CASSYSRGAETQYF
NA	TRBV7-2	NA	TRBJ1-1	TGTGCCAGCTCTAGGGACGCCTCGGTGACTGAAGCTTTCTTT	CASSRDASVTEAFF
NA	TRBV7-9	TRBD1	TRBJ1-1	TGTGCCAGCAGCTTGGGGACAGGGGTGCTTGGTGAAGCTTTCTTT	CASSLGTGVLGEAFF
NA	TRBV15	NA	TRBJ1-1	TGTGCCACCAGCAGTGCGTCGGGGCCAGCTTTCTTT	CATSSASGPAFF
many	TRBV12-3/TRBV12-4	NA	TRBJ1-5	TGTGCCAGCAGTCAGCGCCTCCGGGGACGGGATCAGCCCCAGCATTTT	CASSQRLRGRDQPQHF
NA	TRBV9	TRBD1	TRBJ2-3	TGTGCCAGCAGCGTAGGACAGGGACCCCGAAATACGCAGTATTTT	CASSVGQGPRNTQYF
NA	TRBV7-2	NA	TRBJ1-1	TGTGCCAGCAGCTTAACAGGGACACGAAACACTGAAGCTTTCTTT	CASSLTGTRNTEAFF
NA	TRBV11-1	NA	TRBJ2-1	TGTGCCAGCAGCTCGGCCGTGGCAGACAATGAGCAGTTCTTC	CASSSAVADNEQFF
NA	TRBV5-4	NA	TRBJ1-6	TGTGCCAGCAGCTTCTACGGCTCCAATCAGCCCCTCCACTTT	CASSFYGSNQPLHF
NA	TRBV10-3	NA	TRBJ2-7	TGTGCCGTTACAGTGAGCTCCTACGAGCAGTACTTC	CAVTVSSYEQYF
many	TRBV12-3/TRBV12-4	TRBD2	TRBJ2-3	TGTGCCAGCAGTTGGGGACTAGCGGGAGGGACAGATACGCAGTATTTT	CASSWGLAGGTDTQYF
NA	TRBV7-7	NA	TRBJ2-7	TGTGCTAGAGGAGCCTGGCCGGAATATAGCTACGAGCAGTACTTC	CARGAWPEYSYEQYF
many	TRBV10-3	TRBD1	TRBJ2-5	TGTGCCATCAGCTCCCGGGACAGGGGCTCGGAGACCCAGTACTTC	CAISSRDRGSETQYF
many	TRBV12-3/TRBV12-4	TRBD1	TRBJ2-2	TGTGCCAGCAGCTGGGACAGGGCCGCCGGGGAGCTGTTTTTT	CASSWDRAAGELFF
NA	TRBV7-6	TRBD2	TRBJ2-3	TGTGCCAGCAGCTTAAACGGGGGGGCAGATACGCAGTATTTT	CASSLNGGADTQYF
NA	TRBV15	NA	TRBJ1-6	TGTGCCACCAGCAGAGATCCCTCTAGCTCCTATAATTCACCCCTCCACTTT	CATSRDPSSSYNSPLHF
NA	TRBV25-1	TRBD1	TRBJ2-1	TGTGCCAGCAGTGATGACAGGGGGATCCACAATGAGCAGTTCTTC	CASSDDRGIHNEQFF
NA	TRBV7-9	NA	TRBJ2-3	TGTGCCAGCAGCTTTAGGGACGACACAGATACGCAGTATTTT	CASSFRDDTDTQYF
NA	TRBV24-1	TRBD1	TRBJ2-2	TGTGCCACCATTGGGACAGGGGACACCGGGGAGCTGTTTTTT	CATIGTGDTGELFF
few	TRBV7-9	NA	TRBJ2-5	TGTGCCAGCAGATTCGGCAACCAAGAGACCCAGTACTTC	CASRFGNQETQYF
many	TRBV5-5	NA	TRBJ2-5	TGTGCCAGCAGCTTGGGACTTGAAGAGACCCAGTACTTC	CASSLGLEETQYF
NA	TRBV7-9	NA	TRBJ1-6	TGTGCCAGCAGCTTAGTGCAGGGAGGTTCACCCCTCCACTTT	CASSLVQGGSPLHF
NA	TRBV7-2	TRBD1	TRBJ2-7	TGTGCCAGCAGCTTTGACAGGGTTAGCTCCTACGAGCAGTACTTC	CASSFDRVSSYEQYF
once	TRBV29-1	NA	TRBJ1-2	TGCAGCGTTCGGGTCAACAGCTATGGCTACACCTTC	CSVRVNSYGYTF
NA	TRBV15	TRBD1	TRBJ1-5	TGTGCCACCAGCAGGACAGGGGATAGCAATCAGCCCCAGCATTTT	CATSRTGDSNQPQHF
few	TRBV20-1	NA	TRBJ1-5	TGCAGTGCCCAGGGGCCGCGCAATCAGCCCCAGCATTTT	CSAQGPRNQPQHF
many	TRBV7-2	NA	TRBJ1-2	TGTGCCAGCAGCTTAGAGGGGGGTAATGGCTATGGCTACACCTTC	CASSLEGGNGYGYTF
NA	TRBV9	NA	TRBJ2-7	TGTGCCAGCAGCGTAGGAAGTGTTTCCTACGAGCAGTACTTC	CASSVGSVSYEQYF
few	TRBV20-1	NA	TRBJ1-3	TGCAGTGCTAGAGATCCCAGGCTAGACACCATATATTTT	CSARDPRLDTIYF
NA	TRBV19	NA	TRBJ1-1	TGTGCCAGTAGCTTGGGTGGGAGGTACACTGAAGCTTTCTTT	CASSLGGRYTEAFF
NA	TRBV7-9	NA	TRBJ2-7	TGTGCCAGCAGCTTAGCTGGCGGAGTCAACTACGAGCAGTACTTC	CASSLAGGVNYEQYF
few	TRBV9	NA	TRBJ2-7	TGTGCCAGCAGCGTCCGGGACGGAACCTACGAGCAGTACTTC	CASSVRDGTYEQYF
NA	TRBV19	NA	TRBJ1-5	TGTGCCAGTAGTACCTCCCAGGGCAATCAGCCCCAGCATTTT	CASSTSQGNQPQHF
NA	TRBV18	NA	TRBJ2-7	TGTGCCAGCTCACCACCCAACTATAATTACGAGCAGTACTTC	CASSPPNYNYEQYF
NA	TRBV20-1	NA	TRBJ1-5	TGCAGTGCTAGAGATCTCGGGGGGAATCAGCCCCAGCATTTT	CSARDLGGNQPQHF
NA	TRBV5-1	TRBD1	TRBJ2-7	TGCGCCAGCAGCTTGGGGGACAGGGGCGAGCAGTACTTC	CASSLGDRGEQYF
NA	TRBV18	NA	TRBJ1-3	TGTGCCAGCTCCCACGGGACGCTGCCTGGAAACACCATATATTTT	CASSHGTLPGNTIYF